This section outlines one T cell receptor beta chain sequence together with its context. Its specificity is not known. This record belongs to a study of radiotherapy plus CTLA-4 blockade in lung cancer. Study at large: Disease control was seen in over 25% of patients, objective responses in roughly 17%. Study findings and constraints: Subsequent to radiotherapy plus ipilimumab, tumor-derived TCR clones underwent expansion in blood.

This table comes from immunoSEQ multiplex PCR, and its TCRdb copy is limited to in-frame clones, with some not included. The table lists around 44,000 clones, 70% to 80% of them singletons. The CDR3 is made up of 14 amino acids. V gave up 5 bases and J gave up 2 bases; unmatched junction bases: 5. Looked up from germline, CDR1 is SGHTA and CDR2 is FQGNSA. Focal radiation and CTLA-4 blockade (ipilimumab) were tested in chemo-refractory metastatic non-small-cell lung cancer patients. This clonotype was obtained from a human donor with non-small cell lung cancer whose response to radiotherapy plus ipilimumab could not be evaluated. The sequencing used peripheral blood, collected from a patient treated with radiotherapy plus ipilimumab. The V gene is TRBV7-2, the J gene TRBJ2-7, with 8 bases identical to TRBD2. The CDR3 DNA follows: TGTGCCAGCAGCCCAGGGACTAGTACCTACGAGCAGTACTTC. It yields the protein CASSPGTSTYEQYF.